A single sample is the source of the 9 T cell receptor beta chains below, sequenced in a study of shared clonotypes between healthy human individuals. Assay used: immunoSEQ multiplex PCR; TCRdb lists only in-frame clones, some missing. The sample consists of 450,000 to 600,000 clones, 70% to 80% of them appearing once. Sequencing was done on a sample of PBMCs. Receptors originate from a woman aged 40 to 55 in good health. Some clones in this sample may be carry-over from other donors' samples.

The V and J genes are TRBV5-5 and TRBJ2-7; unclear D gene. V lost 0 bases, J lost 2 bases, and 12 bases lay in between. This CDR3 comprises 15 residues. Per germline, CDR1 SGHKS and CDR2 YYEKEE (reference sequence). The DNA of the CDR3 is TGTGCCAGCAGCTTGGCCGCTGCTAATACCTACGAGCAGTACTTC. This codes for CASSLAAANTYEQYF. Full variable domain (missing parts from reference TRBV5-5 and TRBJ2-7): DAGVTQSPTHLIKTRGQQVTLRCSPISGHKSVSWYQQVLGQGPQFIFQYYEKEERGRGNFPDRFSARQFPNYSSELNVNALLLGDSALYLCASSLAAANTYEQYFGPGTRLTVT.

V gene TRBV5-4 combines with J gene TRBJ2-7; D is unclear. With 4 bases removed from V and 3 bases from J, the gap between germline ends came to 17 bases. Germline-derived CDR1 and CDR2 are SGHNT and YYREEE (reference sequence). CDR3 length equals 15 residues. The chain's CDR3 is CASSQTDLLGYEQYF. Here the CDR3 DNA reads TGTGCCAGCAGCCAAACCGACCTTCTAGGCTACGAGCAGTACTTC.

This clone occurred once. The rearrangement uses TRBV28 and TRBJ2-7; 9 bases map to TRBD1. This CDR3 is 12 amino acids long. The V gene's germline CDR1 is MDHEN and CDR2 SYDVKM. With V trimmed by 8 bases and J by 2 bases, 1 base remained unmatched. Written as DNA, the CDR3 is TGTGCCAGCGGACAGGGGACCTACGAGCAGTACTTC. As protein: CASGQGTYEQYF. The complete variable domain, with remaining parts taken from reference TRBV28 and TRBJ2-7, reads DVKVTQSSRYLVKRTGEKVFLECVQDMDHENMFWYRQDPGLGLRLIYFSYDVKMKEKGDIPEGYSVSREKKERFSLILESASTNQTSMYLCASGQGTYEQYFGPGTRLTVT.

This clone was observed at least ten times. The rearrangement links TRBV2 to TRBJ2-7, with TRBD1 matching 7 bases. CDR3 length: 15 residues. The ends lost 1 base at V and 0 bases at J; junction bases unmatched: 3. The germline CDR1 and CDR2 sequences are SNHLY and FYNNEI. CDR3 sequence: CASSEGGTASYEQYF. The CDR3 DNA reads TGTGCCAGCAGTGAAGGTGGGACAGCCTCCTACGAGCAGTACTTC.

V usage is TRBV4-3 and J usage is TRBJ2-1, with no clear D. This CDR3 is built from 15 residues. Trimming pared 4 bases from V and 7 bases from J, leaving 17 bases between. Germline V lookup: CDR1 LGHNA, CDR2 YSLEER. In DNA form, the CDR3 reads TGCGCCAGCAGCCTTACTTCGGGCGCGTATAATGAGCAGTTCTTC. Amino acid sequence: CASSLTSGAYNEQFF.

J is TRBJ2-7 and V is TRBV7-9; possible D gene TRBD2, 5 bases. CDR1 is SEHNR, CDR2 FQNEAQ, per germline (reference sequence). Trimming pared 4 bases from V and 6 bases from J, leaving 13 bases between. This CDR3 has 13 amino acids. CDR3 region: CASSSGGLGEQYF. The DNA for the CDR3 is TGTGCCAGCAGCTCTGGAGGTCTGGGCGAGCAGTACTTC.

J is TRBJ1-2 and V is TRBV2; D not resolved. V was pared by 1 base and J by 5 bases, with 8 bases between. The V gene's germline CDR1 is SNHLY and CDR2 FYNNEI. The CDR3 has 13 amino acids. The DNA of the CDR3 is TGTGCCAGCAGTGAAGGATGGGAGTATGGCTACACCTTC. The encoded protein is CASSEGWEYGYTF.

This chain links TRBV4-1 with TRBJ2-2; either TRBD1 or TRBD2 may supply D (6 bases each). V was trimmed by 2 bases and J by 2 bases, leaving 15 bases between them. CDR1 and CDR2 from the germline V gene are MGHRA and YSYEKL. The CDR3 contains 17 residues. CDR3 amino acids: CASSQKRGTANTGELFF. CDR3 nucleotide sequence: TGCGCCAGCAGCCAAAAAAGGGGGACTGCCAACACCGGGGAGCTGTTTTTT.

The rearrangement links TRBV19 to TRBJ1-3; possibly TRBD1 for D (6 bases). The V gene's germline CDR1 is LNHDA and CDR2 SQIVND (reference sequence). CDR3 length equals 22 residues. The germline V and J ends were trimmed by 4 bases and 0 bases, with 31 bases remaining between them. The CDR3 region is CASSTRPPTDYEDRSSGNTIYF. The CDR3 DNA reads TGTGCCAGTAGTACCCGACCCCCTACAGATTACGAGGACAGAAGCTCTGGAAACACCATATATTTT.